These 5 T cell receptor beta chains originate from one sample sequenced in a study of blood T cell repertoires in COVID-19. Repertoires were generated with immunoSEQ multiplex PCR, while TCRdb's copy carries only in-frame clones and drops some. The table includes 200,000 to 250,000 clones, 82% detected once. The sample taken for sequencing was PBMCs or T cells enriched from blood (not recorded which). The source is a woman aged 60-75 years who had recovered from COVID-19.

This clone was seen a handful of times. The chain uses TRBV7-8 and TRBJ1-1, with D possibly matching TRBD1 (5 bases). The germline CDR1 and CDR2 sequences are SGHVS and FQNEAQ. V lost 3 bases and J lost 11, with 10 bases in between. CDR3 size: 11 residues. Here the CDR3 reads CASSFGGTAFF. Here the CDR3 DNA reads TGTGCCAGCAGCTTCGGGGGGACGGCTTTCTTT.

V and J are TRBV11-3 and TRBJ2-4; 15 nucleotides align to TRBD2. Germline V CDR1 and CDR2: SGHNT, YENEEA. The CDR3 loop spans 19 amino acids. The trim removed 2 bases at V and 0 bases at J, leaving 5 bases unmatched. In DNA form, the CDR3 reads TGTGCCAGCAGCTTAAGGACTAGCGGGGGGGCTTCAGCCAAAAACATTCAGTACTTC. Residues: CASSLRTSGGASAKNIQYF. Full variable domain (missing parts from reference TRBV11-3 and TRBJ2-4): EAGVVQSPRYKIIEKKQPVAFWCNPISGHNTLYWYLQNLGQGPELLIRYENEEAVDDSQLPKDRFSAERLKGVDSTLKIQPAELGDSAVYLCASSLRTSGGASAKNIQYFGAGTRLSVL.

About this clone itself: An end of the junction does not agree with germline; a read error may underlie this. The chain is built from TRBV9 and TRBJ2-2; 9 bases are a match to TRBD2. CDR3 length equals 18 residues. Germline V CDR1 and CDR2: SGDLS, YYNGEE. CDR3 residues: CARSEGLTAGGYAGELFF. CDR3 bases: TGTGCCCGCAGCGAGGGACTTACGGCGGGGGGGTATGCCGGGGAGCTGTTTTTT.

The chain has TRBV6-5 and TRBJ2-7, with 11 nucleotides matching TRBD2. Germline CDR1 is MNHEY and CDR2 is SVGAGI. The CDR3 contains 15 residues. V was clipped by 7 bases and J by 6 bases; unmatched bases: 11. The CDR3 sequence: CASTPGGLAAVEQYF. The CDR3 DNA sequence: TGTGCCAGCACCCCCGGGGGACTAGCGGCAGTCGAGCAGTACTTC.

The chain couples TRBV10-3 to TRBJ2-7; D call uncertain. Germline assignment: CDR1 ENHRY and CDR2 SYGVKD. This CDR3 spans 14 amino acids. Trimming cost V 2 bases and J 7 bases, with 15 bases left between them. The CDR3 coding sequence is TGTGCCATCAGTGAGATGGTCGCGGTTGAAGAGCAGTACTTC. This sequence encodes CAISEMVAVEEQYF.